This T cell receptor (beta chain) derives from a study of beta chain features in type 1 diabetes. Across the study: Regarding age, gender and cell yields, patients proved similar to healthy donors.

The CDR3 totals 12 residues. V gave up 2 bases and J gave up 3 bases, with 4 bases separating them. CDR1 is SGHRS, CDR2 YFSETQ, per germline. cDNA synthesis used the whole RNA isolate, giving expressed TCRB sequences. Method: immunoSEQ multiplex PCR; TCRdb's copy keeps in-frame clones and lacks some. Of 160,000 or so clones in the sample, more than 9.5% are singletons; the top ten hold roughly 2%. General study results and limits: Fewer insertions but more deletions were seen at VDJ junctions in type 1 diabetes patients.

This clone showed up many times. Its target is not known. Other DNA sequences in the same sample also yield this CDR3. The TCR sequence derives from a man younger than 35 in good health. Material: central memory CD4+ T cells from blood. V usage is TRBV5-1 and J usage is TRBJ2-3; the D is unclear. CDR3 sequence (DNA): TGCGCCAGCAGCTTCCTGACAGATACGCAGTATTTT. Translation: CASSFLTDTQYF.